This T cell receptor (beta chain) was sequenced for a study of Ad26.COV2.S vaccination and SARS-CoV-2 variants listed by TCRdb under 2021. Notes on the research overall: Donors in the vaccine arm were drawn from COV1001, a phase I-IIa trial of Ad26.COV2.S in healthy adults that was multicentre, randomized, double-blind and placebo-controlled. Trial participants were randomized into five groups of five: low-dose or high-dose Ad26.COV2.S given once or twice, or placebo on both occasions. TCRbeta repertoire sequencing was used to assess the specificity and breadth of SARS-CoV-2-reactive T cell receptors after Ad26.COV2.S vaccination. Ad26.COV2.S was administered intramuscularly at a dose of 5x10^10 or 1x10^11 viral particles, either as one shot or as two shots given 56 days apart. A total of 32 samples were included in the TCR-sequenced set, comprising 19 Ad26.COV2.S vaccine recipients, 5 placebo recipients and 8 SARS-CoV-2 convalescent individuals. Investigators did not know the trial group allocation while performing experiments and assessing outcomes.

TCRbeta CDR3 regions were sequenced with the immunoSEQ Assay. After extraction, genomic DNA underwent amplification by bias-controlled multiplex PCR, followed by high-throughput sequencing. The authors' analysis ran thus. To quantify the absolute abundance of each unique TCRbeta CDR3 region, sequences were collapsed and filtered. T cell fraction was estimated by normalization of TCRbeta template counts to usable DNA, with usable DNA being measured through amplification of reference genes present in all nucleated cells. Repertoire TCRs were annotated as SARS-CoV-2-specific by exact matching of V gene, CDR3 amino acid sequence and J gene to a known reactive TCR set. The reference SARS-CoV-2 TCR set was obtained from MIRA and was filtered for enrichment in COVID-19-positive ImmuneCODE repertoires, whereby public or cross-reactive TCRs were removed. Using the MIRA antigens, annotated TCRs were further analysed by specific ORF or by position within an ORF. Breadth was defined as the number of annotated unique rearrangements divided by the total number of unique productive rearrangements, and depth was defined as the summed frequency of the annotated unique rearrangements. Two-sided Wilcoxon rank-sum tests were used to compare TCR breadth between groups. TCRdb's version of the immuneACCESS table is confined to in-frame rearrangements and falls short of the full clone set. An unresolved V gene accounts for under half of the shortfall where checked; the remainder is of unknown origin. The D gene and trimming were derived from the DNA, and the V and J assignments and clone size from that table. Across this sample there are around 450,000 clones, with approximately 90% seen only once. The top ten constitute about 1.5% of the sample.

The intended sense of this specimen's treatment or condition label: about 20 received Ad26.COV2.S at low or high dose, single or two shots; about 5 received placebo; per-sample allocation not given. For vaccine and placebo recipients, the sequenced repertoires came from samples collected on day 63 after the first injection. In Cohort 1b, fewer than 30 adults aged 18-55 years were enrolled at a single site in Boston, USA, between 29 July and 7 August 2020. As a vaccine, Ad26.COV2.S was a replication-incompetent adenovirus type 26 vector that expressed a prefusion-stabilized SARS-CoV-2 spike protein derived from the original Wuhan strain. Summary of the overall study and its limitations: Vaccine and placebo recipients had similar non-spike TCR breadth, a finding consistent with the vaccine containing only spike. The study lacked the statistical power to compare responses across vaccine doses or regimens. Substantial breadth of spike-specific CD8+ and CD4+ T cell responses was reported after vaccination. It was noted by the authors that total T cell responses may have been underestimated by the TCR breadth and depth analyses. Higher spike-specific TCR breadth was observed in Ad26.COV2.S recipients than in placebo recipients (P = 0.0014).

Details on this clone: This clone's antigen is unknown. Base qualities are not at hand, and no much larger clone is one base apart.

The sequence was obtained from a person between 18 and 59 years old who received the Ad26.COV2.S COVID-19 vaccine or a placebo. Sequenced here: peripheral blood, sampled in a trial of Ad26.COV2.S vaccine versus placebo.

This receptor has the CDR3 CASSFRKPSTDTQYF. The nucleotide sequence reads TGTGCCAGCAGCTTCAGGAAACCTAGCACAGATACGCAGTATTTT. The chain was built from TRBV11-2 and TRBJ2-3; the D gene is unclear. The CDR3 has 15 amino acids, counting the end cysteine and phenylalanine. Only the CDR3 region is kept as DNA, spanning 45 bases read in frame from base 1. CDR1 SGHAT and CDR2 FQNNGV are derived from the germline V gene. Relative to germline, V is 3 bases shorter and J is 0 bases shorter, with 10 bases between their ends.